This passage covers 16 T cell receptor beta chains from one sample sequenced in a study of cytomegalovirus exposure and HLA in healthy donors. Sequencing used immunoSEQ multiplex PCR; TCRdb keeps in-frame clones, though not all of them. The top ten clones hold about 0.7% of a sample with about 150,000 clones, approximately 89% of them seen once. Sequenced material: PBMCs. The receptors were sampled from a man between 18 and 35 years old in good health and CMV-seronegative.

The V call is TRBV11-2, the J call TRBJ2-7; 7 bases are shared with TRBD2. The CDR3 length is 13 residues. Unmatched junction bases numbered 4, after V lost 7 bases and J lost 1 base. Germline CDR1 SGHAT, CDR2 FQNNGV. This CDR3 is CASIPGGSYEQYF. The CDR3 nucleotides read TGTGCCAGCATCCCCGGGGGGTCCTACGAGCAGTACTTC.

Written as DNA, the CDR3 is TGCGCCAGCAGCCAAGGGGGGGTGAACACTGAAGCTTTCTTT. Translation: CASSQGGVNTEAFF. The chain is built from TRBV4-1 and TRBJ1-1; TRBD1 is a possible D gene (5 bases). The CDR3 has 14 residues. Trimming pared 1 base from V and 0 bases from J, leaving 6 bases between. Germline CDR1 reads MGHRA; CDR2 reads YSYEKL.

CDR3 protein: CASSIYEPGQPYEQYV. The DNA for the CDR3 is TGCGCCAGCAGCATCTATGAACCGGGACAGCCTTACGAGCAGTACGTC. The V and J genes are TRBV5-1 and TRBJ2-7, with 7 positions matching TRBD1. The CDR3 has 16 residues. The V segment lost 4 bases and the J segment 4 bases; nucleotides outside the gene matches: 14. The germline V gene has CDR1 SGHRS and CDR2 YFSETQ.

The CDR3 coding sequence is TGTGCCATCAGTGAGCCATATCGACAGCTGGGAAACTATGGCTACACCTTC. It encodes CAISEPYRQLGNYGYTF. The chain recombines TRBV10-3 with TRBJ1-2, with D possibly matching TRBD1 (5 bases). The germline V gene encodes CDR1 ENHRY and CDR2 SYGVKD. Trimming removed 2 bases at V and 2 bases at J, with 18 bases between. The CDR3 spans 17 residues.

This chain joins TRBV5-1 and TRBJ2-7; TRBD1 matches at 9 bases. Unmatched junction bases numbered 4, after V lost 0 bases and J lost 3 bases. The CDR3 covers 15 residues. CDR1 and CDR2 (germline): SGHRS, YFSETQ. CDR3: CASSLATGGNYEQYF. CDR3 in DNA: TGCGCCAGCAGCTTGGCCACAGGGGGCAACTACGAGCAGTACTTC. The full variable domain, in which reference TRBV5-1 and TRBJ2-7 provide the parts outside the CDR3, is KAGVTQTPRYLIKTRGQQVTLSCSPISGHRSVSWYQQTPGQGLQFLFEYFSETQRNKGNFPGRFSGRQFSNSRSEMNVSTLELGDSALYLCASSLATGGNYEQYFGPGTRLTVT.

This chain uses TRBV6-1 with TRBJ2-7; 8 nucleotides match TRBD1. The CDR3 length is 15 residues. From germline, CDR1 is MNHNS and CDR2 SASEGT. After removal of 3 bases from V and 2 bases from J, the junction contained 6 bases not matched to a gene. The CDR3 protein is CASSDSGQVAYEQYF. The DNA of the CDR3 is TGTGCCAGCAGTGACTCGGGACAGGTTGCCTACGAGCAGTACTTC.

This clone was found a few times. The chain is built from TRBV4-3 and TRBJ2-5; 9 bases match TRBD1. In germline, CDR1 is LGHNA, CDR2 YSLEER. This CDR3 contains 15 residues. Trimming cost V 0 bases and J 4 bases; bases outside gene matches: 3. The CDR3 sequence: CASSQETGGVETQYF. The CDR3, as DNA: TGCGCCAGCAGCCAAGAAACAGGGGGCGTAGAGACCCAGTACTTC.

V usage is TRBV2 and J usage is TRBJ1-2; 7 nucleotides line up with TRBD1. This CDR3 comprises 17 residues. Germline-derived CDR1 and CDR2 are SNHLY and FYNNEI. V shed 2 bases, J shed 2 bases, and the junction held 11 bases outside the gene matches. CDR3 coding DNA: TGTGCCAGCAGTGAATTGGCACAGGGGATAAGGAACTATGGCTACACCTTC. Encoded protein: CASSELAQGIRNYGYTF.

The gene calls are TRBV4-1 and TRBJ2-3, with TRBD1 matching 7 bases. After removal of 4 bases from V and 8 bases from J, the junction contained 12 bases not matched to a gene. Germline CDR1 is MGHRA and CDR2 is YSYEKL. CDR3 length equals 15 residues. In DNA, the CDR3 is TGCGCCAGCAGCCCCTCACAGGGGCATGAGGGTACGCAGTATTTT. It is translated as CASSPSQGHEGTQYF.

The chain uses TRBV9 and TRBJ2-1, with 12 bases matching TRBD2. CDR1 and CDR2 from the germline V gene are SGDLS and YYNGEE. V dropped 5 bases and J dropped 7; count of bases not matched to a gene: 7. There are 15 residues in the CDR3. CDR3 protein: CASSEHGLAGNEQFF. CDR3 nucleotide sequence: TGTGCCAGCAGTGAGCACGGACTAGCGGGGAATGAGCAGTTCTTC. Full variable domain (rest looked up from reference TRBV9 and TRBJ2-1): DSGVTQTPKHLITATGQRVTLRCSPRSGDLSVYWYQQSLDQGLQFLIQYYNGEERAKGNILERFSAQQFPDLHSELNLSSLELGDSALYFCASSEHGLAGNEQFFGPGTRLTVL.

The chain joins TRBV18 to TRBJ2-2; 13 nucleotides line up with TRBD2. This CDR3 has 18 amino acids. Germline lookup yields CDR1 KGHSH and CDR2 LQKENI. The V segment lost 3 bases and the J segment 2 bases; nucleotides outside the gene matches: 6. CDR3 nucleotides: TGTGCCAGCTCACCCCGGACTAGCGGGAGCAGTAACACCGGGGAGCTGTTTTTT. Translated: CASSPRTSGSSNTGELFF. Supplemented by reference TRBV18 and TRBJ2-2, the full variable domain reads NAGVMQNPRHLVRRRGQEARLRCSPMKGHSHVYWYRQLPEEGLKFMVYLQKENIIDESGMPKERFSAEFPKEGPSILRIQQVVRGDSAAYFCASSPRTSGSSNTGELFFGEGSRLTVL.

The chain joins TRBV29-1 to TRBJ2-5; 13 positions match TRBD2. There are 14 residues in the CDR3. Germline CDR1 is SQVTM and CDR2 is ANQGSEA. V shed 4 bases and J 2 bases; nucleotides not matched to a gene: 1. In DNA form, the CDR3 reads TGCAGCGTTGGACTAGCGGGGGGTCAAGAGACCCAGTACTTC. Its translation is CSVGLAGGQETQYF.

This chain uses TRBV6-5 with TRBJ1-2; D gene unclear. The CDR3 loop spans 14 amino acids. The V end was cut by 7 bases, the J end by 3 bases, with 15 bases between. Germline V gene data show CDR1 as MNHEY and CDR2 as SVGAGI. The CDR3 coding sequence is TGTGCCAGCACCCTCAGGAGCGGTGACTATGGCTACACCTTC. The encoded protein is CASTLRSGDYGYTF.

This sequence joins TRBV30 and TRBJ2-4; 15 bases are a match to TRBD2. The length of the CDR3 is 20 residues. With 0 bases clipped from V and 0 bases from J, the junction kept 9 bases outside the gene matches. Looked up from germline, CDR1 is GTSNPN and CDR2 is SVGIG (reference sequence). This CDR3 reads CAWSVRGLAGGPGAKNIQYF. Written as DNA, the CDR3 is TGTGCCTGGAGTGTACGAGGACTAGCGGGGGGGCCTGGAGCCAAAAACATTCAGTACTTC.

The chain links TRBV19 to TRBJ1-1; 9 bases map to TRBD1. CDR3 length equals 15 residues. V trimming: 6 bases; J trimming: 4 bases; junction bases outside the gene matches: 9. Germline V CDR1 and CDR2: LNHDA, SQIVND (reference sequence). Written as DNA, the CDR3 is TGTGCCAGTAGAACCGGGACAGGGTCGGTCACTGAAGCTTTCTTT. Encoded protein: CASRTGTGSVTEAFF. Variable domain in full (rest from reference TRBV19 and TRBJ1-1): DGGITQSPKYLFRKEGQNVTLSCEQNLNHDAMYWYRQDPGQGLRLIYYSQIVNDFQKGDIAEGYSVSREKKESFPLTVTSAQKNPTAFYLCASRTGTGSVTEAFFGQGTRLTVV.

This clone was seen more than once but under ten times. The chain is built from TRBV28 and TRBJ2-1; perhaps TRBD2 as D (5 bases). Germline V gene lookup returns CDR1 MDHEN and CDR2 SYDVKM. V lost 4 bases and J lost 4, with 11 bases in between. The CDR3 contains 14 residues. For the CDR3, the DNA is TGTGCCAGCAGTTCTGGGAGTAGGTACAATGAGCAGTTCTTC. Its protein is CASSSGSRYNEQFF.